This entry describes one T cell receptor beta chain. The germline V gene has CDR1 MNHEY and CDR2 SMNVEV (reference sequence). V dropped 2 bases and J dropped 7; count of bases not matched to a gene: 10. CDR3 length: 17 amino acids. The sample belongs to a study of blood T cell repertoires in COVID-19. Looking at the study overall: Acute and convalescent COVID-19 specimens originated in the United States, Italy and Spain. From T cells, B-cell-depleted T cells, or PBMCs came the material, which was cDNA or gDNA.

In the original processing: From reference gene primer amplification, estimates of nucleated cell counts were derived. Produced via immunoSEQ multiplex PCR; TCRdb's table is partial and in-frame only. The D gene and trimming were derived from the DNA, and the V and J assignments and clone size from that table. The data contain roughly 150,000 clones, 70% to 90% of them seen just once; the ten biggest clones take up roughly 2%. Sequencing input: peripheral blood. The V call is TRBV27, the J call TRBJ1-5, with 11 nucleotides matching TRBD1. This clonotype was sampled from a man aged 50-60 years who had recovered from COVID-19. The CDR3 reads CASSLVGQGGSGQPQHF. In DNA, the CDR3 is TGTGCCAGCAGTTTAGTGGGACAGGGGGGTTCCGGGCAGCCCCAGCATTTT.